This TCR beta chain was retrieved from a study of T cells in tumors after PD-1 blockade. Study-level information: During anti-PD-1 treatment, some patients continued daily vismodegib 150 mg.

Profiling relied on immunoSEQ multiplex PCR, and the TCRdb table lists in-frame clones only, not all of them. The repertoire has some 43,000 clones, about 84% of them found once; the top ten carry roughly 4%. This CDR3 is built from 13 residues. CDR1 GTSNPN and CDR2 SVGIG come from the germline V gene (reference sequence). The starting material was PBMCs, obtained before anti-PD-1 treatment. This clonotype originated in a human donor with basal cell carcinoma. This sequence joins TRBV30 and TRBJ1-2; 7 bases are a match to TRBD1. The CDR3 loop is CAGTGAANYGYTF. The CDR3 coding sequence is TGTGCGGGTACAGGGGCGGCAAACTATGGCTACACCTTC. Looking up the rest from reference TRBV30 and TRBJ1-2 gives the full variable domain: SQTIHQWPATLVQPVGSPLSLECTVEGTSNPNLYWYRQAAGRGLQLLFYSVGIGQISSEVPQNLSASRPQDRQFILSSKKLLLSDSGFYLCAGTGAANYGYTFGSGTRLTVV.